Listed here are 25 T cell receptor beta chains from one sample, sequenced in a study of T cells after yellow fever vaccination. TCRdb redid the calling of the 5' RACE reads with MiXCR, one entry per CDR3 protein. The sample holds 450,000 to 650,000 distinct CDR3 sequences, around an eighth seen once. The sequencing used PBMCs, collected on the day of the yellow fever booster vaccination. The source is a man aged 25-45 years who received the YFV17D yellow fever vaccine.

The gene calls are TRBV4-3 and TRBJ2-7, with D perhaps TRBD1 (7 bases). The CDR3 spans 16 residues. V dropped 1 base and J dropped 4 bases, with 17 bases sitting between them. CDR1 and CDR2 from the germline V gene are LGHNA and YSLEER. For the CDR3, the DNA is TGCGCCAGCAGCCAAGTCGGAGGGGGCGCGGGGTACGAGCAGTACTTC. Its translation: CASSQVGGGAGYEQYF.

V is TRBV20-1 and J is TRBJ2-7, with 9 bases identical to TRBD1. CDR3 length: 15 residues. The trim removed 3 bases at V and 6 bases at J, leaving 12 bases unmatched. Germline values: CDR1 DFQATT, CDR2 SNEGSKA (reference sequence). CDR3 in amino acids: CSARLAGTGFVEQYF. In nucleotides, the CDR3 is TGCAGTGCTAGGTTAGCCGGGACAGGGTTCGTCGAGCAGTACTTC.

The V call is TRBV7-3, the J call TRBJ2-1; D possibly corresponds to TRBD2 (6 bases). Looked up from germline, CDR1 is SGHTA and CDR2 is FQGTGA. The length of the CDR3 is 14 residues. V lost 5 bases, J lost 5 bases, and 13 bases lay in between. As DNA, the CDR3 is TGTGCCAGCAGCCAAGCGGGTTCCGACAATGAGCAGTTCTTC. Translating it yields CASSQAGSDNEQFF.

This clonotype was found a few times. The chain combines TRBV5-8 with TRBJ1-4, with a weak D call TRBD1 (5 bases). Germline loops: CDR1 SGHTS, CDR2 YDEGEE. The CDR3 loop spans 16 amino acids. Trimming shortened V by 3 bases and J by 0 bases, and 12 bases separated the two germline ends. The CDR3 region is CASSSREPSTNEKLFF. DNA for the CDR3: TGTGCCAGCAGCTCCAGGGAGCCGTCAACTAATGAAAAACTGTTTTTT.

The J gene is TRBJ1-6, the V gene TRBV7-2; possible D gene TRBD1, 5 bases. Germline V gene lookup returns CDR1 SGHTA and CDR2 FQGNSA. This CDR3 spans 15 amino acids. The V and J ends lost 2 bases and 11 bases respectively, with 16 bases between them. Here the CDR3 reads CASSLQGTLAPPLHF. DNA of the CDR3: TGTGCCAGCAGCTTACAAGGGACCCTCGCCCCACCCCTCCACTTT.

The chain joins TRBV6-5 to TRBJ2-2; 9 nucleotides align to TRBD2. Per the germline V gene, CDR1 is MNHEY and CDR2 is SVGAGI. The CDR3 length is 15 residues. With 2 bases clipped from V and 6 bases from J, the junction kept 4 bases outside the gene matches. CDR3 residues: CASSYVAGVPGELFF. CDR3 nucleotide sequence: TGTGCCAGCAGTTACGTAGCGGGAGTACCCGGGGAGCTGTTTTTT.

The chain links TRBV2 to TRBJ2-3, with TRBD2 identical over 11 bases. Germline CDR1 reads SNHLY; CDR2 reads FYNNEI. The CDR3 runs to 15 residues. V trimming: 6 bases; J trimming: 0 bases; junction bases outside the gene matches: 2. The CDR3 region is CASRGTSGSTDTQYF. The CDR3 region has the DNA TGTGCCAGCAGGGGGACTAGCGGTAGCACAGATACGCAGTATTTT.

The V call is TRBV25-1, the J call TRBJ2-7, with D possibly TRBD1 on 5 matching bases. CDR1 and CDR2 (germline): MGHDK, SYGVNS. CDR3 length equals 12 residues. The V and J ends lost 4 bases and 5 bases respectively, with 9 bases between them. The CDR3 spells CASSAGIHEQYF. The DNA for the CDR3 is TGTGCCAGCAGTGCAGGGATCCACGAGCAGTACTTC.

The genes are TRBV29-1 and TRBJ1-1; 8 bases are a match to TRBD1. CDR1 is SQVTM and CDR2 is ANQGSEA in the germline V gene. The CDR3 has 12 amino acids. Trimming took 7 bases from V and 4 from J; bases not matched to a gene: 5. The CDR3 DNA reads as TGCAGCGGAGGACAGGGTGGCACTGAAGCTTTCTTT. Its translation: CSGGQGGTEAFF.

The rearrangement links TRBV28 to TRBJ2-1, with 11 bases fitting TRBD2. With 6 bases clipped from V and 3 bases from J, the junction kept 4 bases outside the gene matches. Germline V gene data show CDR1 as MDHEN and CDR2 as SYDVKM. CDR3 length: 15 amino acids. Here the CDR3 reads CASRLAGDNYNEQFF. The CDR3 DNA reads as TGTGCCAGCAGACTAGCGGGAGATAACTACAATGAGCAGTTCTTC.

V is TRBV2 and J is TRBJ2-1; D assignment may be TRBD1 or TRBD2 (5 bases each). Between the trimmed V and J ends, which lost 3 bases and 7 bases, there was a span of 25 bases. Germline assignment: CDR1 SNHLY and CDR2 FYNNEI. The CDR3 is made up of 18 amino acids. The CDR3 region is CASSDNGPRDPWGNEQFF. DNA for the CDR3: TGTGCCAGCAGTGATAACGGTCCGAGGGACCCATGGGGAAATGAGCAGTTCTTC. Full variable domain (missing parts from reference TRBV2 and TRBJ2-1): EPEVTQTPSHQVTQMGQEVILRCVPISNHLYFYWYRQILGQKVEFLVSFYNNEISEKSEIFDDQFSVERPDGSNFTLKIRSTKLEDSAMYFCASSDNGPRDPWGNEQFFGPGTRLTVL.

The V and J genes are TRBV18 and TRBJ2-3; 7 bases fit TRBD2. The CDR3 runs 15 residues. The V gene end was trimmed by 3 bases and the J gene end by 0 bases; junction bases not matched to a gene: 3. Germline V gene data show CDR1 as KGHSH and CDR2 as LQKENI. The CDR3 region is CASSPTSDSTDTQYF. The CDR3, as DNA: TGTGCCAGCTCACCCACTAGCGACAGCACAGATACGCAGTATTTT.

This chain joins TRBV2 and TRBJ2-6; D tentatively reads TRBD1 or TRBD2 (5 bases each). Germline loops: CDR1 SNHLY, CDR2 FYNNEI. This CDR3 is 18 amino acids long. The CDR3 is CTCSLWRTLLSGANVLTF. In DNA form, the CDR3 reads TGTACCTGCAGTTTGTGGAGGACACTGCTCTCTGGGGCCAACGTCCTGACTTTC.

In this sample, this clonotype turned up a few times. The gene calls are TRBV5-1 and TRBJ2-5; tentative D call: TRBD2 (6 bases). Germline CDR1 and CDR2: SGHRS and YFSETQ. The CDR3 covers 14 residues. The V gene lost 4 bases and the J gene lost 2 bases, with 12 bases spanning the gap. The DNA of the CDR3 is TGCGCCAGCAGCACCCATGGGGGGCAAGAGACCCAGTACTTC. Protein sequence: CASSTHGGQETQYF. Full variable domain (missing parts from reference TRBV5-1 and TRBJ2-5): KAGVTQTPRYLIKTRGQQVTLSCSPISGHRSVSWYQQTPGQGLQFLFEYFSETQRNKGNFPGRFSGRQFSNSRSEMNVSTLELGDSALYLCASSTHGGQETQYFGPGTRLLVL.

The gene calls are TRBV20-1 and TRBJ2-5; D gene ambiguous. V lost 4 bases to trimming and J lost 5 bases, with 17 bases between them. The CDR3 totals 14 residues. In germline, CDR1 is DFQATT, CDR2 SNEGSKA (reference sequence). CDR3 sequence: CSATPGTNAETQYF. In nucleotides, the CDR3 is TGCAGTGCTACCCCGGGCACCAACGCGGAGACCCAGTACTTC.

This clonotype was found a few times. V is TRBV29-1 and J is TRBJ2-3; D is uncertain. The germline V gene encodes CDR1 SQVTM and CDR2 ANQGSEA. The CDR3 has 13 amino acids. V was shortened by 0 bases and J by 4 bases, with 8 bases between the two germline ends. This CDR3 reads CSVEDRSPDTQYF. In DNA form, the CDR3 reads TGCAGCGTTGAAGATCGAAGTCCAGATACGCAGTATTTT.

The chain recombines TRBV7-2 with TRBJ2-1, with D possibly TRBD2 on 5 matching bases. The V end lost 5 bases, the J end lost 8 bases, and 16 bases lay between the germline ends. Germline V lookup: CDR1 SGHTA, CDR2 FQGNSA. This CDR3 comprises 14 residues. CDR3 in amino acids: CASSPARGSDEQFF. CDR3 DNA sequence: TGTGCCAGCAGCCCCGCCCGGGGAAGCGATGAGCAGTTCTTC. The full variable domain, in which reference TRBV7-2 and TRBJ2-1 provide the parts outside the CDR3, is GAGVSQSPSNKVTEKGKDVELRCDPISGHTALYWYRQSLGQGLEFLIYFQGNSAPDKSGLPSDRFSAERTGGSVSTLTIQRTQQEDSAVYLCASSPARGSDEQFFGPGTRLTVL.

This rearrangement joins TRBV20-1 to TRBJ2-1, with unresolved D. The CDR3 is 12 amino acids. Germline V CDR1 and CDR2: DFQATT, SNEGSKA (reference sequence). The V end lost 4 bases, the J end lost 10 bases, and 14 bases lay between the germline ends. Written as DNA, the CDR3 is TGCAGTGCTAAGAAACAGCTGGAGGAGCAGTTCTTC. It encodes CSAKKQLEEQFF.

This clonotype was recorded many times. The chain couples TRBV7-2 to TRBJ2-3, with 9 bases matching TRBD2. The V and J ends lost 6 bases and 6 bases, in that order; junction bases with no gene match: 7. The CDR3 totals 14 residues. Per germline, CDR1 SGHTA and CDR2 FQGNSA. The CDR3 nucleotides are TGTGCCAGCAGTTCTGGACTAGCGACGGATACGCAGTATTTT. This codes for CASSSGLATDTQYF.

This chain connects TRBV6-2 or TRBV6-3 to TRBJ2-6; D remains ambiguous. Trimming shortened V by 11 bases and J by 0 bases, and 2 bases separated the two germline ends. The CDR3 covers 11 residues. Germline assignment: CDR1 MNHEY and CDR2 SVGEGT. This chain's CDR3 is CAVSGANVLTF. In DNA, the CDR3 is TGTGCCGTCTCTGGGGCCAACGTCCTGACTTTC.

This clonotype has only a few counts. The chain recombines TRBV20-1 with TRBJ2-7; 7 nucleotides match TRBD2. The germline V gene encodes CDR1 DFQATT and CDR2 SNEGSKA (reference sequence). The CDR3 runs 14 residues. Losses at the gene ends were 3 bases for V and 3 bases for J; bases not matched to a gene: 8. The CDR3 sequence: CSASTSSGLYEQYF. CDR3 coding DNA: TGCAGTGCTAGTACCTCTAGCGGCCTCTACGAGCAGTACTTC.

This chain uses TRBV20-1 with TRBJ2-7; D is perhaps TRBD2 (5 bases). V was cut by 4 bases and J by 0 bases, with 13 bases left in between. The CDR3 runs 14 residues. In germline, CDR1 is DFQATT, CDR2 SNEGSKA (reference sequence). CDR3 sequence reads: CSANGGGSSYEQYF. The DNA of the CDR3 is TGCAGTGCTAACGGAGGTGGGAGCTCCTACGAGCAGTACTTC.

The V gene is TRBV12-3 or TRBV12-4, the J gene TRBJ1-1, with a possible D match to TRBD1 (6 bases). The CDR3 runs to 15 residues. Trimming pared 6 bases from V and 5 bases from J, leaving 19 bases between. The CDR3 DNA follows: TGTGCCAGCAGCCTTTCCCCGGGGGGGCGGACTGAAGCTTTCTTT. Its translation: CASSLSPGGRTEAFF.

V gene TRBV7-2 combines with J gene TRBJ1-6, with TRBD1 identical over 10 bases. Germline lookup yields CDR1 SGHTA and CDR2 FQGNSA. V lost 6 bases, J lost 10 bases, and 12 bases stayed unmatched. This CDR3 spans 16 amino acids. The CDR3 reads CASSRGGGQGNSPLHF. The CDR3 DNA reads TGTGCCAGCAGTCGAGGGGGGGGACAGGGGAACTCACCCCTCCACTTT.

This clonotype appeared a few times. This sequence joins TRBV12-3 or TRBV12-4 and TRBJ1-6; a weak D match, TRBD1 (6 bases). V lost 4 bases and J 8 bases, leaving 15 bases between the germline ends. CDR3 size: 15 residues. This CDR3 is CASSSTRGRDSPLHF. The CDR3 DNA reads TGTGCCAGCAGTTCTACTCGGGGGCGAGATTCACCCCTCCACTTT.